This T cell receptor (beta chain) was retrieved from a study of T cell clonality in common variable immunodeficiency. Study results and caveats: What drives increased CVID clonality needs T cell subpopulation sequencing. Fewer deletions and N-nucleotide insertions were reportedly seen in common variable immunodeficiency TCR beta sequences.

In this sample, this clone turned up many times. Its specificity is unknown. One end of the junction varies from germline; a read error may be responsible. The read comes to an end 3 residues before the CDR3 does, leaving the germline J gene to fill in the end. Libraries were prepared by immunoSEQ multiplex PCR; TCRdb keeps only in-frame clonotypes and omits some of them. The sample has around 55,000 clones, none seen only once. The CDR3 has 16 residues. Germline CDR1 LGHNA, CDR2 YNFKEQ. Sequencing was carried out using peripheral blood mononuclear cells. The gene calls are TRBV4-2 and TRBJ1-6; D not resolved. This sequence originates from a person aged 18-69 years in good health. The CDR3 bases that were read are TGCGCCAGCAGCCACGGGGTTCTCGATTATAATTCACCC. Its protein is CASSHGVLDYNSP. From start to end, the CDR3 is CASSHGVLDYNSPLHF.